This entry lists 10 T cell receptor beta chains sequenced from one sample in a study of blood T cell repertoires in COVID-19. The repertoire was sequenced with immunoSEQ multiplex PCR; TCRdb's copy has only in-frame clones and lacks some. The sample lists a few hundred thousand clones; roughly nine tenths were seen once. The specimen was PBMCs or T cells enriched from blood (not recorded which). The receptors here all came from a woman in her fifties or sixties who had recovered from COVID-19.

The rearrangement uses TRBV5-1 and TRBJ1-4; no reliable D call. The CDR3 contains 14 residues. Trimming stripped 7 bases from V and 0 bases from J, with 10 bases between. Looked up from germline, CDR1 is SGHRS and CDR2 is YFSETQ. As DNA, the CDR3 is TGCGCCAGCCAAGAGGGCCCAACTAATGAAAAACTGTTTTTT. Its translation is CASQEGPTNEKLFF.

The chain recombines TRBV10-2 with TRBJ2-3; D gene uncertain. This CDR3 is 15 amino acids long. CDR1 is WSHSY and CDR2 is SAAADI in the germline V gene. The V gene lost 0 bases and the J gene lost 5 bases, with 12 bases spanning the gap. CDR3: CASSESSLLLDTQYF. CDR3 coding DNA: TGCGCCAGCAGTGAGTCGTCACTCTTACTAGATACGCAGTATTTT.

The chain is built from TRBV7-9 and TRBJ1-4; 9 nucleotides agree with TRBD1. Germline V CDR1 and CDR2: SEHNR, FQNEAQ (reference sequence). The V segment lost 4 bases and the J segment 6 bases; nucleotides outside the gene matches: 3. The CDR3 sequence is 14 residues long. CDR3 bases: TGTGCCAGCAGCTCGGGACAGGGCTATGAAAAACTGTTTTTT. Amino acid sequence: CASSSGQGYEKLFF.

The chain recombines TRBV10-3 with TRBJ1-2; D uncertain. Trimming took off 6 bases at V and 6 bases at J, with 23 bases between the two ends. Per the germline V gene, CDR1 is ENHRY and CDR2 is SYGVKD. The CDR3 spans 16 residues. DNA for the CDR3: TGTGCCATCAGGGACTCCCGAGCTGGGAGGGCCGATGGCTACACCTTC. Its translation is CAIRDSRAGRADGYTF.

The chain recombines TRBV5-6 with TRBJ2-3; D remains ambiguous. CDR3 length: 13 amino acids. Per the germline V gene, CDR1 is SGHDT and CDR2 is YYEEEE. Between the trimmed V and J ends, which lost 1 base and 1 base, there was a span of 4 bases. The CDR3 here is CASSLTGTDTQYF. The CDR3 coding sequence is TGTGCCAGCAGCTTGACAGGCACAGATACGCAGTATTTT.

As for this clone: Different DNA sequences within this sample yield the same CDR3. This chain connects TRBV7-2 to TRBJ2-3; D perhaps matches TRBD2 (6 bases). With 0 bases removed from V and 0 bases from J, the gap between germline ends came to 7 bases. The CDR3 totals 15 residues. Per germline, CDR1 SGHTA and CDR2 FQGNSA. The CDR3 loop reads CASSLAGLSTDTQYF. The CDR3 DNA sequence: TGTGCCAGCAGCTTAGCTGGACTAAGCACAGATACGCAGTATTTT.

This clone was recorded a few times. V usage is TRBV27 and J usage is TRBJ2-2; 7 nucleotides line up with TRBD1. V was clipped by 4 bases and J by 3 bases; unmatched bases: 5. CDR3 length: 15 amino acids. The germline gives CDR1 MNHEY, CDR2 SMNVEV (reference sequence). In DNA form, the CDR3 reads TGTGCCAGCAGTTCTCGGGACAGACACACCGGGGAGCTGTTTTTT. Translated, it gives CASSSRDRHTGELFF.

The J gene is TRBJ1-1, the V gene TRBV19; D gene unclear. Trimming pared 4 bases from V and 11 bases from J, leaving 14 bases between. CDR3 length: 12 amino acids. Germline CDR1 is LNHDA and CDR2 is SQIVND (reference sequence). CDR3 in amino acids: CASSTERSTAFF. The CDR3 DNA follows: TGTGCCAGTAGTACGGAGAGGTCAACGGCTTTCTTT.

This clone was observed once. The chain has TRBV4-1 and TRBJ2-7, with D tentatively TRBD1 (6 bases). CDR1 MGHRA and CDR2 YSYEKL come from the germline V gene. Trimming took 4 bases from V and 4 from J, leaving 14 bases between them. This CDR3 comprises 14 residues. For the CDR3, the DNA is TGCGCCAGCAGCCCAGGGGTCATGGGGTACGAGCAGTACGTC. This translates into CASSPGVMGYEQYV.

V gene TRBV5-1 combines with J gene TRBJ1-2; 7 bases match TRBD1. Germline V gene lookup returns CDR1 SGHRS and CDR2 YFSETQ. The CDR3 totals 15 residues. V shed 1 base and J 8 bases; nucleotides not matched to a gene: 11. The CDR3 DNA reads as TGCGCCAGCAGCTTGCTAACAGGGGCCCGGTCGGGCTACACCTTC. Amino acids: CASSLLTGARSGYTF.